These T cell receptor beta chains were read from a single sample in a study of T cell repertoires in cytomegalovirus infection. TCRdb called the reads again in MiXCR, with one record for every CDR3 protein. The sample includes about 490,000 distinct CDR3 sequences, around 10% seen only once; the top ten take roughly a tenth. Sample: PBMCs. The receptors stem from a human donor in good health (CMV status not recorded). Some clones in this sample may be carry-over from other donors' samples. Both conserved end residues are part of each CDR3. A D gene is named only where the DNA matches it firmly. Size tells how often a clone was seen (once, few, many) or the class of an expanded clone, and some rows leave it out.

d_gene: NA; abundance: many; j_gene: TRBJ1-1; v_gene: TRBV7-8; CDR3aa: CASSFRDITNTEAFF; CDR3nt: TGTGCCAGCAGCTTCAGGGACATTACGAACACTGAAGCTTTCTTT
d_gene: TRBD1; abundance: NA; j_gene: TRBJ2-7; v_gene: TRBV28; CDR3aa: CASRGTGGSSYEQYF; CDR3nt: TGTGCCAGCAGGGGGACAGGGGGCTCCTCCTACGAGCAGTACTTC
d_gene: NA; abundance: many; j_gene: TRBJ2-5; v_gene: TRBV29-1; CDR3aa: CSLGTGQTQYF; CDR3nt: TGCTCTCTGGGTACGGGGCAGACCCAGTACTTC
d_gene: TRBD1; abundance: many; j_gene: TRBJ1-5; v_gene: TRBV2; CDR3aa: CASTPGGPRGEPQHF; CDR3nt: TGTGCCAGCACTCCAGGGGGCCCGAGAGGAGAGCCCCAGCATTTT
d_gene: NA; abundance: many; j_gene: TRBJ2-7; v_gene: TRBV10-3; CDR3aa: CAIRGTDKDYEQYF; CDR3nt: TGTGCCATCAGGGGGACGGATAAAGACTACGAGCAGTACTTC
d_gene: NA; abundance: many; j_gene: TRBJ1-1; v_gene: TRBV7-2; CDR3aa: CASSLRMVNTEAFF; CDR3nt: TGTGCCAGCAGCCTCCGAATGGTGAACACTGAAGCTTTCTTT
d_gene: NA; abundance: many; j_gene: TRBJ2-1; v_gene: TRBV29-1; CDR3aa: CSGWEYPYNEQFF; CDR3nt: TGCAGCGGGTGGGAGTATCCCTACAATGAGCAGTTCTTC
d_gene: NA; abundance: many; j_gene: TRBJ1-5; v_gene: TRBV10-3; CDR3aa: CAISESENQPQHF; CDR3nt: TGTGCCATCAGTGAGTCAGAGAATCAGCCCCAGCATTTT
d_gene: TRBD1; abundance: many; j_gene: TRBJ2-1; v_gene: TRBV29-1; CDR3aa: CSVPGQGAQHYNEQFF; CDR3nt: TGCAGCGTTCCGGGACAGGGGGCCCAACATTACAATGAGCAGTTCTTC
d_gene: NA; abundance: NA; j_gene: TRBJ1-4; v_gene: TRBV9; CDR3aa: CASSVNTGLASEKLFF; CDR3nt: TGTGCCAGCAGCGTAAACACCGGACTCGCCTCGGAAAAACTGTTTTTT
d_gene: NA; abundance: many; j_gene: TRBJ1-2; v_gene: TRBV7-2; CDR3aa: CASSPSVGSGYTF; CDR3nt: TGTGCCAGCAGCCCTAGTGTAGGGTCTGGCTACACCTTC
d_gene: NA; abundance: many; j_gene: TRBJ2-5; v_gene: TRBV7-9; CDR3aa: CASSFDVGTQYF; CDR3nt: TGTGCCAGCAGCTTTGACGTTGGGACCCAGTACTTC
d_gene: NA; abundance: many; j_gene: TRBJ2-3; v_gene: TRBV27; CDR3aa: CASSGASQGKTQYF; CDR3nt: TGTGCCAGCAGTGGGGCCTCCCAGGGGAAGACGCAGTATTTT
d_gene: NA; abundance: few; j_gene: TRBJ2-1; v_gene: TRBV20-1; CDR3aa: CSARRGYEQFF; CDR3nt: TGCAGTGCGAGGAGAGGCTATGAGCAGTTCTTC
d_gene: TRBD2; abundance: many; j_gene: TRBJ2-5; v_gene: TRBV7-9; CDR3aa: CASSLGVRESRETQYF; CDR3nt: TGTGCCAGCAGCTTAGGTGTGCGGGAGAGTCGGGAGACCCAGTACTTC
d_gene: NA; abundance: NA; j_gene: TRBJ2-5; v_gene: TRBV2; CDR3aa: CASSEGAGVEDETQYF; CDR3nt: TGTGCCAGCAGTGAAGGGGCAGGGGTAGAGGATGAGACCCAGTACTTC
d_gene: TRBD1; abundance: NA; j_gene: TRBJ1-1; v_gene: TRBV6-5; CDR3aa: CASSPRDRPANTEAFF; CDR3nt: TGTGCCAGCAGTCCCCGGGACAGGCCTGCGAACACTGAAGCTTTCTTT
d_gene: TRBD1; abundance: many; j_gene: TRBJ2-7; v_gene: TRBV7-9; CDR3aa: CASSRQGAHEQYF; CDR3nt: TGTGCCAGCAGCAGACAGGGGGCCCACGAGCAGTACTTC
d_gene: NA; abundance: many; j_gene: TRBJ1-5; v_gene: TRBV4-1; CDR3aa: CASSQVVAGQEHF; CDR3nt: TGCGCCAGCAGCCAAGTTGTGGCAGGTCAAGAGCATTTT
d_gene: NA; abundance: NA; j_gene: TRBJ2-2; v_gene: TRBV5-1; CDR3aa: CASSLERGWDTGELFF; CDR3nt: TGCGCCAGCAGCTTGGAGAGGGGATGGGACACCGGGGAGCTGTTTTTT
d_gene: TRBD2; abundance: many; j_gene: TRBJ2-1; v_gene: TRBV19; CDR3aa: CASSIVGASGGYNEQFF; CDR3nt: TGTGCCAGTAGTATTGTCGGGGCTAGCGGGGGTTACAATGAGCAGTTCTTC
d_gene: NA; abundance: NA; j_gene: TRBJ2-5; v_gene: TRBV12-3/TRBV12-4; CDR3aa: CASSQGVAETQYF; CDR3nt: TGTGCCAGCAGTCAGGGAGTCGCAGAGACCCAGTACTTC
d_gene: TRBD2; abundance: many; j_gene: TRBJ2-1; v_gene: TRBV20-1; CDR3aa: CSARDAPRLAGVGYNEQFF; CDR3nt: TGCAGTGCTAGAGATGCCCCTCGACTAGCGGGAGTGGGTTACAATGAGCAGTTCTTC
d_gene: TRBD2; abundance: many; j_gene: TRBJ2-3; v_gene: TRBV7-2; CDR3aa: CASSLALAGADTQYF; CDR3nt: TGTGCCAGCAGCTTAGCACTAGCGGGAGCAGATACGCAGTATTTT
d_gene: NA; abundance: NA; j_gene: TRBJ2-7; v_gene: TRBV29-1; CDR3aa: CSVRRGAIYEQYF; CDR3nt: TGCAGCGTCCGTCGCGGAGCCATTTACGAGCAGTACTTC
d_gene: NA; abundance: many; j_gene: TRBJ2-7; v_gene: TRBV7-9; CDR3aa: CASSLEPYEQYF; CDR3nt: TGTGCCAGCAGCTTAGAACCCTACGAGCAGTACTTC
d_gene: NA; abundance: many; j_gene: TRBJ2-1; v_gene: TRBV20-1; CDR3aa: CSARGISSYNEQFF; CDR3nt: TGCAGTGCTAGGGGGATCAGCTCCTACAATGAGCAGTTCTTC
d_gene: TRBD1; abundance: few; j_gene: TRBJ1-1; v_gene: TRBV2; CDR3aa: CASRGDRGEAFF; CDR3nt: TGTGCCAGCAGGGGGGACAGGGGTGAAGCTTTCTTT
d_gene: TRBD2; abundance: many; j_gene: TRBJ2-3; v_gene: TRBV7-9; CDR3aa: CASSFLPGLAGGTDTQYF; CDR3nt: TGTGCCAGCAGCTTCCTGCCGGGACTAGCGGGGGGGACAGATACGCAGTATTTT
d_gene: TRBD2; abundance: many; j_gene: TRBJ2-7; v_gene: TRBV20-1; CDR3aa: CSAGSAGGVYEQYF; CDR3nt: TGCAGTGCTGGGTCAGCGGGAGGGGTCTACGAGCAGTACTTC
d_gene: TRBD2; abundance: many; j_gene: TRBJ2-5; v_gene: TRBV7-6; CDR3aa: CASSRSGGGETQYF; CDR3nt: TGTGCCAGCAGCCGTAGCGGGGGGGGAGAGACCCAGTACTTC
d_gene: TRBD1; abundance: many; j_gene: TRBJ1-1; v_gene: TRBV27; CDR3aa: CASSLGGQGNEAFF; CDR3nt: TGTGCCAGCAGTTTAGGAGGACAGGGTAATGAAGCTTTCTTT
d_gene: NA; abundance: NA; j_gene: TRBJ1-2; v_gene: TRBV29-1; CDR3aa: CSVEGEHTNGYTF; CDR3nt: TGCAGCGTTGAAGGGGAACACACCAATGGCTACACCTTC
d_gene: TRBD1; abundance: many; j_gene: TRBJ2-7; v_gene: TRBV10-3; CDR3aa: CAISEPGQGGYEQYF; CDR3nt: TGTGCCATCAGTGAGCCGGGACAGGGGGGATACGAGCAGTACTTC
d_gene: TRBD1; abundance: few; j_gene: TRBJ1-2; v_gene: TRBV10-3; CDR3aa: CAITRDRGSYGYTF; CDR3nt: TGTGCCATCACCAGGGACAGAGGCTCCTATGGCTACACCTTC
d_gene: TRBD2; abundance: NA; j_gene: TRBJ2-3; v_gene: TRBV5-1; CDR3aa: CASTTSGARGDTQYF; CDR3nt: TGCGCCAGCACCACTAGCGGGGCCCGTGGAGATACGCAGTATTTT
d_gene: NA; abundance: many; j_gene: TRBJ2-1; v_gene: TRBV7-8; CDR3aa: CASSLSGAPDEQFF; CDR3nt: TGTGCCAGCAGCTTATCTGGCGCCCCGGATGAGCAGTTCTTC
d_gene: NA; abundance: many; j_gene: TRBJ2-5; v_gene: TRBV7-8; CDR3aa: CASSLTELYQETQYF; CDR3nt: TGTGCCAGCAGCTTGACGGAGCTGTACCAAGAGACCCAGTACTTC
d_gene: TRBD1; abundance: many; j_gene: TRBJ1-6; v_gene: TRBV19; CDR3aa: CASSLTGDWTPLHF; CDR3nt: TGTGCCAGTAGTCTAACAGGGGATTGGACACCCCTCCACTTT
d_gene: TRBD1; abundance: many; j_gene: TRBJ2-1; v_gene: TRBV28; CDR3aa: CASSLPTPGQGFSYNEQFF; CDR3nt: TGTGCCAGCAGTTTACCAACCCCCGGACAGGGATTTTCCTACAATGAGCAGTTCTTC
d_gene: NA; abundance: many; j_gene: TRBJ1-5; v_gene: TRBV12-3/TRBV12-4; CDR3aa: CASSSAPRGNQPQHF; CDR3nt: TGTGCCAGCAGTTCTGCCCCCCGGGGGAATCAGCCCCAGCATTTT
d_gene: NA; abundance: many; j_gene: TRBJ2-3; v_gene: TRBV30; CDR3aa: CAWGLGAVSDTQYF; CDR3nt: TGTGCCTGGGGACTGGGAGCAGTCTCGGATACGCAGTATTTT
d_gene: NA; abundance: many; j_gene: TRBJ2-5; v_gene: TRBV6-2/TRBV6-3; CDR3aa: CASSYRTPGETQYF; CDR3nt: TGTGCCAGCAGTTACCGGACACCAGGGGAGACCCAGTACTTC
d_gene: NA; abundance: NA; j_gene: TRBJ1-4; v_gene: TRBV20-1; CDR3aa: CSAIVGATNEKLFF; CDR3nt: TGCAGTGCGATCGTCGGGGCAACTAATGAAAAACTGTTTTTT
d_gene: NA; abundance: many; j_gene: TRBJ1-1; v_gene: TRBV20-1; CDR3aa: CSAREAAYTEAFF; CDR3nt: TGCAGTGCTAGAGAGGCAGCTTACACTGAAGCTTTCTTT
d_gene: NA; abundance: many; j_gene: TRBJ2-2; v_gene: TRBV9; CDR3aa: CASSVAKTEGSTGELFF; CDR3nt: TGTGCCAGCAGCGTAGCTAAAACGGAGGGTTCCACCGGGGAGCTGTTTTTT